Listed below are T cell receptor beta chains from one sample, sequenced in a study of T cell repertoires in cytomegalovirus infection. Each CDR3 protein gets one entry after TCRdb re-called the reads with MiXCR. The sample yields approximately 700,000 distinct CDR3 sequences, 35% seen once. Sample: PBMCs. The receptors originated from a human donor in good health (CMV status not recorded). Some clones in this sample may be carry-over from other donors' samples. Both conserved end residues are part of each CDR3. A D gene is named only where the DNA matches it firmly. Some rows mark clone size as missing; the rest say once, few, many or name a class of expanded clone.

abundance: few; j_gene: TRBJ1-4; v_gene: TRBV12-3/TRBV12-4; d_gene: NA; CDR3aa: CATAPASTNEKLFF; CDR3nt: TGTGCCACCGCCCCGGCATCTACTAATGAAAAACTGTTTTTT
abundance: NA; j_gene: TRBJ2-5; v_gene: TRBV6-5; d_gene: NA; CDR3aa: CASSKATGTKETQYF; CDR3nt: TGTGCCAGCAGTAAAGCTACGGGTACAAAAGAGACCCAGTACTTC
abundance: many; j_gene: TRBJ1-5; v_gene: TRBV7-8; d_gene: NA; CDR3aa: CASRDRGSNQPQHF; CDR3nt: TGTGCCAGCAGGGACCGGGGTAGCAATCAGCCCCAGCATTTT
abundance: few; j_gene: TRBJ1-6; v_gene: TRBV6-5; d_gene: NA; CDR3aa: CASSYSIRGSSYNSPLHF; CDR3nt: TGTGCCAGCAGTTACTCGATCCGGGGAAGCTCCTATAATTCACCCCTCCACTTT
abundance: many; j_gene: TRBJ2-1; v_gene: TRBV6-1; d_gene: NA; CDR3aa: CASSEERLYNEQFF; CDR3nt: TGTGCCAGCAGTGAGGAGCGGCTCTACAATGAGCAGTTCTTC
abundance: few; j_gene: TRBJ1-6; v_gene: TRBV5-1; d_gene: TRBD1; CDR3aa: CASSLGAAGGDNNSPLHF; CDR3nt: TGCGCCAGCAGCTTGGGGGCTGCAGGGGGCGATAATAATTCACCCCTCCACTTT
abundance: NA; j_gene: TRBJ1-6; v_gene: TRBV5-1; d_gene: TRBD1; CDR3aa: CASSDHQGADSPLHF; CDR3nt: TGCGCCAGCAGCGATCATCAGGGGGCGGACTCACCCCTCCACTTT
abundance: NA; j_gene: TRBJ2-1; v_gene: TRBV9; d_gene: NA; CDR3aa: CASSVGGLTLNEQFF; CDR3nt: TGTGCCAGCAGCGTAGGTGGACTAACCCTCAATGAGCAGTTCTTC
abundance: few; j_gene: TRBJ2-1; v_gene: TRBV14; d_gene: TRBD2; CDR3aa: CASSQIAGNYNEQFF; CDR3nt: TGTGCCAGCAGCCAAATAGCGGGAAACTACAATGAGCAGTTCTTC
abundance: few; j_gene: TRBJ1-1; v_gene: TRBV6-6; d_gene: TRBD1; CDR3aa: CASSSQTGWPTEAFF; CDR3nt: TGTGCCAGCAGTTCCCAGACAGGGTGGCCCACTGAAGCTTTCTTT
abundance: many; j_gene: TRBJ1-4; v_gene: TRBV7-2; d_gene: NA; CDR3aa: CASSVNFLTNEKLFF; CDR3nt: TGTGCCAGCAGCGTTAACTTTTTAACTAATGAAAAACTGTTTTTT
abundance: NA; j_gene: TRBJ2-2; v_gene: TRBV6-4; d_gene: NA; CDR3aa: CASSDLDGELFF; CDR3nt: TGTGCCAGCAGTGACTTGGACGGGGAGCTGTTTTTT
abundance: few; j_gene: TRBJ2-7; v_gene: TRBV2; d_gene: NA; CDR3aa: CASSDAAGEYEQYF; CDR3nt: TGTGCCAGCAGTGACGCAGCAGGGGAATACGAGCAGTACTTC
abundance: NA; j_gene: TRBJ2-7; v_gene: TRBV12-3/TRBV12-4; d_gene: NA; CDR3aa: CASSFSRGSYEQYF; CDR3nt: TGTGCCAGCAGTTTTAGCAGGGGCTCCTACGAGCAGTACTTC
abundance: many; j_gene: TRBJ1-5; v_gene: TRBV9; d_gene: NA; CDR3aa: CASSVGPGVSQPQHF; CDR3nt: TGTGCCAGCAGCGTCGGCCCGGGGGTTTCGCAGCCCCAGCATTTT
abundance: few; j_gene: TRBJ2-1; v_gene: TRBV24-1; d_gene: NA; CDR3aa: CATSDSNPPNEQFF; CDR3nt: TGTGCCACCAGTGATTCTAATCCCCCAAATGAGCAGTTCTTC
abundance: NA; j_gene: TRBJ1-4; v_gene: TRBV20-1; d_gene: NA; CDR3aa: CSALRSNEKLFF; CDR3nt: TGCAGTGCCCTAAGGAGTAATGAAAAACTGTTTTTT
abundance: NA; j_gene: TRBJ1-1; v_gene: TRBV6-1; d_gene: NA; CDR3aa: CASMGPPEAFF; CDR3nt: TGTGCCAGCATGGGGCCTCCTGAAGCTTTCTTT
abundance: NA; j_gene: TRBJ1-6; v_gene: TRBV10-3; d_gene: NA; CDR3aa: CAISESTDNSPLHF; CDR3nt: TGTGCCATCAGTGAGTCGACAGATAATTCACCCCTCCACTTT
abundance: NA; j_gene: TRBJ2-1; v_gene: TRBV19; d_gene: NA; CDR3aa: CASSISTYNEQFF; CDR3nt: TGTGCCAGTAGTATAAGTACCTACAATGAGCAGTTCTTC
abundance: many; j_gene: TRBJ2-7; v_gene: TRBV7-2; d_gene: NA; CDR3aa: CASSLGPSSSYEQYF; CDR3nt: TGTGCCAGCAGCTTAGGGCCCTCCAGCTCCTACGAGCAGTACTTC
abundance: NA; j_gene: TRBJ2-1; v_gene: TRBV29-1; d_gene: NA; CDR3aa: CSVEKDRRDEQFF; CDR3nt: TGCAGCGTTGAAAAAGACAGGCGTGATGAGCAGTTCTTC
abundance: NA; j_gene: TRBJ1-1; v_gene: TRBV28; d_gene: NA; CDR3aa: CASSFGSGRAEAFF; CDR3nt: TGTGCCAGCAGTTTTGGTTCAGGGAGGGCTGAAGCTTTCTTT
abundance: NA; j_gene: TRBJ1-3; v_gene: TRBV4-1; d_gene: TRBD1; CDR3aa: CANSLWDSSGNTIYF; CDR3nt: TGCGCCAACAGCCTATGGGACAGTTCCGGAAACACCATATATTTT
abundance: NA; j_gene: TRBJ1-3; v_gene: TRBV12-3/TRBV12-4; d_gene: NA; CDR3aa: CASSSIHSGNTIYF; CDR3nt: TGTGCCAGCAGTTCCATCCACTCTGGAAACACCATATATTTT
abundance: few; j_gene: TRBJ1-2; v_gene: TRBV12-3/TRBV12-4; d_gene: NA; CDR3aa: CASSGQTASNYGYTF; CDR3nt: TGTGCCAGCAGTGGACAAACAGCGTCTAACTATGGCTACACCTTC
abundance: few; j_gene: TRBJ2-7; v_gene: TRBV29-1; d_gene: TRBD2; CDR3aa: CSVYIRTSGKSYEQYF; CDR3nt: TGCAGCGTGTATATTAGGACTAGCGGTAAATCCTACGAGCAGTACTTC
abundance: NA; j_gene: TRBJ1-1; v_gene: TRBV19; d_gene: TRBD1; CDR3aa: CASSIPTGRYTEAFF; CDR3nt: TGTGCCAGTAGTATCCCGACAGGGAGGTACACTGAAGCTTTCTTT
abundance: NA; j_gene: TRBJ2-7; v_gene: TRBV9; d_gene: TRBD2; CDR3aa: CASSVTGTSGLIGEQYF; CDR3nt: TGTGCCAGCAGCGTTACCGGGACTAGCGGCTTAATTGGCGAGCAGTACTTC
abundance: NA; j_gene: TRBJ1-5; v_gene: TRBV29-1; d_gene: NA; CDR3aa: CRVEDGWRTPHF; CDR3nt: TGCCGCGTTGAAGATGGGTGGAGGACCCCGCATTTT
abundance: NA; j_gene: TRBJ1-2; v_gene: TRBV7-9; d_gene: TRBD1; CDR3aa: CASSSTGDRKGYTF; CDR3nt: TGTGCCAGCAGCTCTACAGGGGACCGCAAAGGCTACACCTTC
abundance: few; j_gene: TRBJ2-2; v_gene: TRBV6-1; d_gene: NA; CDR3aa: CASSDKGSFGELFF; CDR3nt: TGTGCCAGCAGTGATAAGGGATCGTTCGGGGAGCTGTTTTTT
abundance: few; j_gene: TRBJ2-7; v_gene: TRBV4-1; d_gene: NA; CDR3aa: CASSQEGGSYEQYF; CDR3nt: TGCGCCAGCAGCCAAGAAGGAGGATCCTACGAGCAGTACTTC
abundance: many; j_gene: TRBJ1-5; v_gene: TRBV7-2; d_gene: NA; CDR3aa: CASSSSQGRNQPQHF; CDR3nt: TGTGCCAGCAGCTCCTCCCAGGGACGCAATCAGCCCCAGCATTTT
abundance: NA; j_gene: TRBJ2-1; v_gene: TRBV9; d_gene: NA; CDR3aa: CASSLRVSEAEQFF; CDR3nt: TGTGCCAGCAGCCTCCGTGTTAGCGAGGCTGAGCAGTTCTTC
abundance: NA; j_gene: TRBJ2-7; v_gene: TRBV14; d_gene: NA; CDR3aa: CASSQGLGLYEQYF; CDR3nt: TGTGCCAGCAGCCAAGGTCTGGGTCTCTACGAGCAGTACTTC
abundance: NA; j_gene: TRBJ2-7; v_gene: TRBV20-1; d_gene: NA; CDR3aa: CSAVRGPTYEQYF; CDR3nt: TGCAGTGCGGTACGGGGACCCACCTACGAGCAGTACTTC
abundance: NA; j_gene: TRBJ1-5; v_gene: TRBV28; d_gene: TRBD1; CDR3aa: CASDRALQPQHF; CDR3nt: TGTGCCAGTGACAGGGCACTTCAGCCCCAGCATTTT
abundance: NA; j_gene: TRBJ2-3; v_gene: TRBV27; d_gene: NA; CDR3aa: CASSPLGAASTDTQYF; CDR3nt: TGTGCCAGCAGCCCCCTAGGGGCGGCTTCCACAGATACGCAGTATTTT
abundance: NA; j_gene: TRBJ2-1; v_gene: TRBV7-2; d_gene: TRBD2; CDR3aa: CASRLSGTRDEQFF; CDR3nt: TGTGCCAGCAGGTTGAGTGGGACTAGGGATGAGCAGTTCTTC
abundance: NA; j_gene: TRBJ1-2; v_gene: TRBV20-1; d_gene: TRBD1; CDR3aa: CSAWTGYYGYTF; CDR3nt: TGCAGTGCGTGGACAGGGTACTATGGCTACACCTTC
abundance: NA; j_gene: TRBJ2-5; v_gene: TRBV6-5; d_gene: NA; CDR3aa: CASSYSLGRVETQYF; CDR3nt: TGTGCCAGCAGTTACTCTCTCGGCAGGGTTGAGACCCAGTACTTC
abundance: NA; j_gene: TRBJ1-2; v_gene: TRBV11-2; d_gene: NA; CDR3aa: CASSLALWAGANYGYTF; CDR3nt: TGTGCCAGCAGCCTAGCTCTTTGGGCAGGGGCAAACTATGGCTACACCTTC
abundance: NA; j_gene: TRBJ2-3; v_gene: TRBV20-1; d_gene: NA; CDR3aa: CSASPDTQYF; CDR3nt: TGCAGTGCTAGTCCAGATACGCAGTATTTT
abundance: few; j_gene: TRBJ1-1; v_gene: TRBV6-5; d_gene: NA; CDR3aa: CASSNRWNTEAFF; CDR3nt: TGTGCCAGCAGTAACAGGTGGAACACTGAAGCTTTCTTT